The clone carrying this TCR beta chain was seen many times. This record comes from a study of T cells in Graves' hyperthyroidism and ophthalmopathy. RNA transcripts provided the source from which TCR beta CDR3 regions were amplified. Researchers ran a first-round RT-PCR on the TCR CDR3 using the HTBI primer set. TCRdb analysed the multiplex PCR reads with MiXCR anew, one entry per CDR3 protein. The sample has about 260,000 distinct CDR3 sequences; around 15% are singletons. Using around 10 ml of fresh peripheral blood, PBMCs were prepared. The CDR3 has 15 residues. Between the trimmed V and J ends, which lost 5 bases and 0 bases, there was a span of 13 bases.

This receptor was taken from a woman aged 18-30 years with Graves' ophthalmopathy. Sequencing input: blood. The chain links TRBV12-3 or TRBV12-4 to TRBJ1-1, with D unclear. CDR3 residues: CASSPVGSLNTEAFF. Here the CDR3 DNA reads TGTGCCAGCAGTCCCGTCGGGAGCCTGAACACTGAAGCTTTCTTT.